This T cell receptor beta chain derives from a study of low-dose radiotherapy and immunotherapy resistance in tumors. On the study more broadly: Cohort 1 patients were irradiated with 0.5 Gy fractions every 2 weeks to 6.5 Gy total. Intravenous ipilimumab 1 mg/kg every six weeks was given with nivolumab 240 mg every two weeks. On a schedule of every two weeks, intravenous cyclophosphamide at a dose of 200 mg/m2 was delivered one day before each radiation and immunotherapy administration. Aspirin 300 mg, taken orally and daily, was given to patients for four cycles from cycle 1 day 1.

This clonotype was counted a few times. Trimming pared 6 bases from V and 6 bases from J, leaving 21 bases between. This CDR3 has 15 amino acids. From germline, CDR1 is DFQATT and CDR2 SNEGSKA (reference sequence). The time point here: after trial treatment. Treatment described: LDRT plus nivolumab, ipilimumab, low-dose cyclophosphamide and aspirin (RACIN trial). Alpha and beta chains were covered, as first-strand cDNA relied on TRAV- and TRBV-specific primers. A 20-cycle PCR with a constant-region primer and V-primer adapter amplified TCRs. TCRdb analysed the reads with MiXCR anew, one entry per CDR3 protein. The sample includes 30,000 or so distinct CDR3 sequences, under 55% of them seen just once.

The TCR sequence derives from a male donor with gallbladder cancer. Sequencing used PBMCs, obtained after low-dose radiotherapy plus immunotherapy. V is TRBV20-1 and J is TRBJ1-5; maybe TRBD1 (5 bases). The CDR3 sequence: CSASVPGGVAQPQHF. The CDR3 nucleotides read TGCAGTGCCTCGGTTCCGGGAGGGGTTGCTCAGCCCCAGCATTTT.